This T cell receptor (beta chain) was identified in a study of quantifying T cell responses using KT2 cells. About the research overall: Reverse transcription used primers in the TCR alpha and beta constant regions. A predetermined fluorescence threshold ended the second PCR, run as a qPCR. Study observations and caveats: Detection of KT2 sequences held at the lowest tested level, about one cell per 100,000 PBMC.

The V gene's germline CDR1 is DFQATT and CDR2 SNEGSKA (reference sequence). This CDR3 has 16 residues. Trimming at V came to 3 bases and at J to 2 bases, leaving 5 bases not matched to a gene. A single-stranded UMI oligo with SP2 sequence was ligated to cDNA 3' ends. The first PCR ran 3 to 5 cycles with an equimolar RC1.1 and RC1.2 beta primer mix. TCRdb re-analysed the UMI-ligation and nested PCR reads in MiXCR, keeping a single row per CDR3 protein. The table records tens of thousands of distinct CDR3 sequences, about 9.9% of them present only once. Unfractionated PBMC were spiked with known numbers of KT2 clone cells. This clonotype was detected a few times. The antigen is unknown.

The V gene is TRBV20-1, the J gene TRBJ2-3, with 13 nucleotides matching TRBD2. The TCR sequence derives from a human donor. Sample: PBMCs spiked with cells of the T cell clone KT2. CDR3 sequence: CSASQGTSGATDTQYF. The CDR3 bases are TGCAGTGCTAGTCAGGGGACTAGCGGGGCCACAGATACGCAGTATTTT.